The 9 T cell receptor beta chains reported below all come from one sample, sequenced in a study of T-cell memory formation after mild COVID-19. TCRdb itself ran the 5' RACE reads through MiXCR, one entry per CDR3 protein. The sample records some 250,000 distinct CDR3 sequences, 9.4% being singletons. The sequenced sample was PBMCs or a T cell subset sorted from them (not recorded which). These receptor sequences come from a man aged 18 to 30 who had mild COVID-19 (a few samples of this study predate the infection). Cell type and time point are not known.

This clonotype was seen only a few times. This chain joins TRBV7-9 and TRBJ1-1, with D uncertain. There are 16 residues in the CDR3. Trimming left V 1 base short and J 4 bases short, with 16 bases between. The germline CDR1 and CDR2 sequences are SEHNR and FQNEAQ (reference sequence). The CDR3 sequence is CASSLVIGHVGTEAFF. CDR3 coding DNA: TGTGCCAGCAGCTTAGTAATAGGGCACGTGGGCACTGAAGCTTTCTTT. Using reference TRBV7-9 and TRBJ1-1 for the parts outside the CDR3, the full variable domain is DTGVSQNPRHKITKRGQNVTFRCDPISEHNRLYWYRQTLGQGPEFLTYFQNEAQLEKSRLLSDRFSAERPKGSFSTLEIQRTEQGDSAMYLCASSLVIGHVGTEAFFGQGTRLTVV.

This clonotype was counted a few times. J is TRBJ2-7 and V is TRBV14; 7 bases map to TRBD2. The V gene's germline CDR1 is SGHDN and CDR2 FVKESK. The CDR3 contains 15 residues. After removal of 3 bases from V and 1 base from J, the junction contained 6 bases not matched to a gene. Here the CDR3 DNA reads TGTGCCAGCAGCCACTACCGGGAGGATTCCTACGAGCAGTACTTC. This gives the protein CASSHYREDSYEQYF. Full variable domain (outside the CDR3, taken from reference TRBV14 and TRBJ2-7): EAGVTQFPSHSVIEKGQTVTLRCDPISGHDNLYWYRRVMGKEIKFLLHFVKESKQDESGMPNNRFLAERTGGTYSTLKVQPAELEDSGVYFCASSHYREDSYEQYFGPGTRLTVT.

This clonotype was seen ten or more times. CDR3 region: CASSQETQYF. The CDR3 region has the DNA TGTGCCAGCAGCCAAGAGACCCAGTACTTC. The chain carries TRBV3-1 and TRBJ2-5; no definite D call. The CDR3 has 10 residues. Germline V gives CDR1 LGHDT, CDR2 YNNKEL (reference sequence). Trimming pared 0 bases from V and 7 bases from J, leaving 0 bases between.

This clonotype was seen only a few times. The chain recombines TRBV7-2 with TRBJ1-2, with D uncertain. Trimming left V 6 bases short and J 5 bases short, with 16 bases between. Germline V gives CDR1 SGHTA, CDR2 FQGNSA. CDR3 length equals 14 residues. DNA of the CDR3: TGTGCCAGCAGACCATCACCGGAAGCTTATGGCTACACCTTC. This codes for CASRPSPEAYGYTF.

CDR3 protein: CAISDPGGGISYEQYF. The CDR3 DNA follows: TGTGCCATCAGTGACCCCGGAGGGGGGATCTCCTACGAGCAGTACTTC. The chain uses TRBV10-3 and TRBJ2-7, with D perhaps given as TRBD1 or TRBD2 (6 bases each). The length of the CDR3 is 16 residues. CDR1 and CDR2 (germline): ENHRY, SYGVKD. V was trimmed by 3 bases and J by 0 bases, leaving 15 bases between them.

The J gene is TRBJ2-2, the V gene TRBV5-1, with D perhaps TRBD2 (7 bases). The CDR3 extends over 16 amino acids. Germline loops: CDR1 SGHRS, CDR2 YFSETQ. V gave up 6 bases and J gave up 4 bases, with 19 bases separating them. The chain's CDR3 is CASNPVAGAGTGELFF. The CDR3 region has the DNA TGCGCCAGCAACCCGGTGGCGGGGGCAGGCACCGGGGAGCTGTTTTTT.

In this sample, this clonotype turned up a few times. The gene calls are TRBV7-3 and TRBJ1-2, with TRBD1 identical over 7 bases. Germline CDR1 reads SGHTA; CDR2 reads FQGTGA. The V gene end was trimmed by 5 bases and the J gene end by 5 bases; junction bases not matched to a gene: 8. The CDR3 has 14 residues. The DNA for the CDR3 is TGTGCCAGCAGCCCCTCGACAGGGCCGTATGGCTACACCTTC. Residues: CASSPSTGPYGYTF.

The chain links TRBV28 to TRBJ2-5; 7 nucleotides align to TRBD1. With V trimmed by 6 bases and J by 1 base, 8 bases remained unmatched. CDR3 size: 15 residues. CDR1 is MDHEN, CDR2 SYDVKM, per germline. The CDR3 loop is CASSTRDSLQETQYF. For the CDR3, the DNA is TGTGCCAGCAGCACCCGGGACAGCCTCCAAGAGACCCAGTACTTC.

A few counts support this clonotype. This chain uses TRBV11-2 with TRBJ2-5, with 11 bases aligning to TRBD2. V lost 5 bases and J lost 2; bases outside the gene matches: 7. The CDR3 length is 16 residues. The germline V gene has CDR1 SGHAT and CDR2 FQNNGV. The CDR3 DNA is TGTGCCAGCAGCCCCCCTAGCGGGGGGTTTCAAGAGACCCAGTACTTC. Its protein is CASSPPSGGFQETQYF. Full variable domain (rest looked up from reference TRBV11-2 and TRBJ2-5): EAGVAQSPRYKIIEKRQSVAFWCNPISGHATLYWYQQILGQGPKLLIQFQNNGVVDDSQLPKDRFSAERLKGVDSTLKIQPAKLEDSAVYLCASSPPSGGFQETQYFGPGTRLLVL.